This T cell receptor (beta chain) appears in the sequencing data of a study of lymphopenia after photon versus proton radiotherapy. General study results and limits: Only patients who died were analyzed for survival; proton advantage is unproven. Oligoclonal CD8+ Temra expansion after nadir drove photon patients' diversity drop. In patients who died, overall survival fell as post-nadir TCR diversity dropped more.

Assay: immunoSEQ multiplex PCR; the TCRdb copy retains only in-frame clones and omits some. The sample lists about 14,000 clones, 82% occurring once. Germline-derived CDR1 and CDR2 are MNHNS and SASEGT. CDR3 length: 15 residues. Trimming shortened V by 3 bases and J by 4 bases, and 16 bases separated the two germline ends. Details on this clone: What it recognizes is unknown.

V is TRBV6-1 and J is TRBJ2-7; D gene unclear. Source: peripheral blood, taken from a patient treated with photon-based radiotherapy. This clonotype originated in a man between 50 and 59 years old with gastric cancer. The CDR3 loop reads CASSDRSRVQYEQYF. In DNA, the CDR3 is TGTGCCAGCAGTGACAGGAGCCGGGTTCAGTACGAGCAGTACTTC.